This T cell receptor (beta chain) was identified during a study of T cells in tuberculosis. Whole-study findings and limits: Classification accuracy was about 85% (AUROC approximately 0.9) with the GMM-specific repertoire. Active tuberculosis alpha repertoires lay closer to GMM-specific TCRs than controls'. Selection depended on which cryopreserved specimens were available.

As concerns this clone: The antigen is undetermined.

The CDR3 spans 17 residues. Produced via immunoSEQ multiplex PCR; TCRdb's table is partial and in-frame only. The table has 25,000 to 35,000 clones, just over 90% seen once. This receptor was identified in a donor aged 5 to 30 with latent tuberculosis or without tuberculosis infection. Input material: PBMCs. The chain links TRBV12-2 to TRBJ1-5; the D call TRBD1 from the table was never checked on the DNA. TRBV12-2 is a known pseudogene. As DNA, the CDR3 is TGTGCAAGTCGCTTATTTAGACAGGCTTATAGCAATCAGCCCCAGCATTTT. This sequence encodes CASRLFRQAYSNQPQHF.